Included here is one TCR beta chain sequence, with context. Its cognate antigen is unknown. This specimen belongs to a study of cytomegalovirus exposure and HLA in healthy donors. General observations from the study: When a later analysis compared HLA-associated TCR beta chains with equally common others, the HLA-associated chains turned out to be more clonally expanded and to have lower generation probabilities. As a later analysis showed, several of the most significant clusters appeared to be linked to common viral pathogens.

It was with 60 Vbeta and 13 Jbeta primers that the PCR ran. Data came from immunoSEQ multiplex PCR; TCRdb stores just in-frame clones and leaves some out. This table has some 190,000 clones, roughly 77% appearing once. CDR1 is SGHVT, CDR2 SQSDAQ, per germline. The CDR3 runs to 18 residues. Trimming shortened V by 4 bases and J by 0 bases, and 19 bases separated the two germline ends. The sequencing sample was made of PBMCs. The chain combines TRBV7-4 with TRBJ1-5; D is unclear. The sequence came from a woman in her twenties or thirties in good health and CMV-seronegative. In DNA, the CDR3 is TGTGCCAGCAGCTCAAAGCGGGTTAACAGTTATAGCAATCAGCCCCAGCATTTT. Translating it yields CASSSKRVNSYSNQPQHF.